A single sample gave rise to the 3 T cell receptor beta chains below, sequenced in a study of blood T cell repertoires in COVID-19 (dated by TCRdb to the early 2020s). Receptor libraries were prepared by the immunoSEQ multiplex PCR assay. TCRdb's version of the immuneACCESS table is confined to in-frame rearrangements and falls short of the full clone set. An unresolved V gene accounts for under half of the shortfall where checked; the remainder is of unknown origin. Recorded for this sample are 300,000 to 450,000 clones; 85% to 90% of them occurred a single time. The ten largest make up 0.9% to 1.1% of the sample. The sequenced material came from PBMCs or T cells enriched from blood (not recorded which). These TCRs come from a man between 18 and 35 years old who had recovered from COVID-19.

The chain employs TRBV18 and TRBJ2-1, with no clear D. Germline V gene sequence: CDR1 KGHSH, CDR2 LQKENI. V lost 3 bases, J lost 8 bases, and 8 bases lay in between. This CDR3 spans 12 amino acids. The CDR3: CASSPSSDEQFF. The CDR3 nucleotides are TGTGCCAGCTCACCCTCGAGTGATGAGCAGTTCTTC.

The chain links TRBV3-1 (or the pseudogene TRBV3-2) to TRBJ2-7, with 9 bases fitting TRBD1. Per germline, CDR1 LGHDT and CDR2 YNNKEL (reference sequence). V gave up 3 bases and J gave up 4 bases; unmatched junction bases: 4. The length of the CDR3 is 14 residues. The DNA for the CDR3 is TGTGCCAGCAGCCAGGGACAGGGTTTATACGAGCAGTACTTC. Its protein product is CASSQGQGLYEQYF.

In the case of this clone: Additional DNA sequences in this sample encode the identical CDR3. CDR3 amino acids: CATSRARARSNQPQHF. The CDR3 DNA follows: TGTGCCACCAGCAGAGCCAGGGCGCGCAGCAATCAGCCCCAGCATTTT. The chain employs TRBV15 and TRBJ1-5, with D possibly TRBD1 on 5 matching bases. This CDR3 is 16 amino acids long. With 1 base removed from V and 1 base from J, the gap between germline ends came to 11 bases. CDR1 is LNHNV, CDR2 YYDKDF, per germline (reference sequence).